The 23 T cell receptor beta chains reported below all come from one sample, sequenced in a study of cytomegalovirus exposure and HLA in healthy donors. The PCR made use of 60 Vbeta and 13 Jbeta primers. Profiling relied on immunoSEQ multiplex PCR, and the TCRdb table lists in-frame clones only, not all of them. The data contain some 80,000 clones, about four fifths of them singletons. The specimen sequenced was PBMCs. These receptors all stem from a man aged 40-49 years in good health and CMV-seronegative.

The CDR3 DNA reads as TGTGCCAGCAGCCCAAGACCCGGACTTAACACCGGGGAGCTGTTTTTT. Amino acids: CASSPRPGLNTGELFF. The chain carries TRBV7-8 and TRBJ2-2; D is perhaps TRBD2 (5 bases). Per the germline V gene, CDR1 is SGHVS and CDR2 is FQNEAQ. The CDR3 is 16 amino acids. V was shortened by 5 bases and J by 2 bases, with 15 bases between the two germline ends.

This clone was seen a few times. This chain uses TRBV7-9 with TRBJ1-1, with unresolved D. Germline V lookup: CDR1 SEHNR, CDR2 FQNEAQ (reference sequence). Trimming cost V 5 bases and J 0 bases, with 10 bases left between them. CDR3 size: 14 residues. The CDR3 bases are TGTGCCAGCAGCCTAGAACAGTTGAACACTGAAGCTTTCTTT. It yields the protein CASSLEQLNTEAFF.

The chain recombines TRBV5-8 with TRBJ1-1; D not resolved. The CDR3 spans 13 residues. Germline V CDR1 and CDR2: SGHTS, YDEGEE. The V gene lost 2 bases and the J gene lost 1 base, with 6 bases spanning the gap. CDR3 in DNA: TGTGCCAGCAGCTTCTCAGGGAACACTGAAGCTTTCTTT. Its translation: CASSFSGNTEAFF.

V usage is TRBV5-5 and J usage is TRBJ1-5; 7 bases line up with TRBD1. The germline gives CDR1 SGHKS, CDR2 YYEKEE (reference sequence). V lost 4 bases, J lost 1 base, and 14 bases stayed unmatched. This CDR3 contains 18 residues. CDR3 coding DNA: TGTGCCAGCAGCGCCCTAACAGGGGTTGGGGGAAGCAATCAGCCCCAGCATTTT. Translated: CASSALTGVGGSNQPQHF.

The rearrangement links TRBV18 to TRBJ2-1; D call uncertain. Per germline, CDR1 KGHSH and CDR2 LQKENI. Trimming took off 4 bases at V and 8 bases at J, with 9 bases between the two ends. This CDR3 has 12 amino acids. The CDR3 here is CASSLEAYEQFF. In DNA form, the CDR3 reads TGTGCCAGCTCACTAGAGGCCTATGAGCAGTTCTTC.

The chain employs TRBV5-6 and TRBJ1-6; 7 positions match TRBD1. The CDR3 runs 15 residues. Trimming removed 2 bases from V and 7 bases from J; junction bases left unmatched: 6. Per the germline V gene, CDR1 is SGHDT and CDR2 is YYEEEE. The CDR3 DNA reads TGTGCCAGCAGCTTTCTAGACAGGGCGAATTCACCCCTCCACTTT. It translates to CASSFLDRANSPLHF. The full variable domain, rest sourced from reference TRBV5-6 and TRBJ1-6, is DAGVTQSPTHLIKTRGQQVTLRCSPKSGHDTVSWYQQALGQGPQFIFQYYEEEERQRGNFPDRFSGHQFPNYSSELNVNALLLGDSALYLCASSFLDRANSPLHFGNGTRLTVT.

V gene TRBV5-5 combines with J gene TRBJ1-1, with 9 bases lining up with TRBD1. Per germline, CDR1 SGHKS and CDR2 YYEKEE (reference sequence). V lost 1 base to trimming and J lost 7 bases; unmatched junction nucleotides: 8. CDR3 size: 15 residues. CDR3 nucleotides: TGTGCCAGCAGCTTGACGGGACAGGGAATGGGTGAAGCTTTCTTT. As protein: CASSLTGQGMGEAFF. The full variable domain, completed using reference TRBV5-5 and TRBJ1-1, is DAGVTQSPTHLIKTRGQQVTLRCSPISGHKSVSWYQQVLGQGPQFIFQYYEKEERGRGNFPDRFSARQFPNYSSELNVNALLLGDSALYLCASSLTGQGMGEAFFGQGTRLTVV.

Only one count was recorded for this clone. The chain combines TRBV10-3 with TRBJ2-2, with 9 positions matching TRBD1. V lost 4 bases and J lost 2; bases outside the gene matches: 5. The CDR3 sequence is 16 residues long. The V gene's germline CDR1 is ENHRY and CDR2 SYGVKD. CDR3 bases: TGTGCCATCAGTGGGACAGGGGTCTTCAACACCGGGGAGCTGTTTTTT. Protein product: CAISGTGVFNTGELFF.

This clone was observed a handful of times. The gene calls are TRBV6-5 and TRBJ2-7; a possible D gene is TRBD2 (5 bases). V shed 8 bases and J shed 9 bases, with 20 bases lying between them. The CDR3 is made up of 13 amino acids. Germline CDR1 MNHEY, CDR2 SVGAGI. DNA for the CDR3: TGTGCCAGCCAGTTCAATCCCCTCGGGGTGCAGTACTTC. Its protein product is CASQFNPLGVQYF.

This clone was observed a single time. The chain links TRBV27 to TRBJ2-3, with D unresolved. The ends were cut back, 6 bases at V and 0 bases at J, with 4 bases in the middle. The length of the CDR3 is 12 residues. CDR1 and CDR2 from the germline V gene are MNHEY and SMNVEV (reference sequence). Here the CDR3 DNA reads TGTGCCAGCAGGACTAGCACAGATACGCAGTATTTT. Protein: CASRTSTDTQYF.

This clone turned up a few times. This chain uses TRBV5-1 with TRBJ1-4; perhaps TRBD1 as D (5 bases). Germline CDR1 reads SGHRS; CDR2 reads YFSETQ. V was trimmed by 1 base and J by 0 bases, leaving 7 bases between them. This CDR3 region has 15 residues. CDR3 loop: CASSLIQATNEKLFF. CDR3 coding DNA: TGCGCCAGCAGCTTGATACAGGCAACTAATGAAAAACTGTTTTTT.

The rearrangement uses TRBV28 and TRBJ1-5; TRBD1 is a possible D gene (6 bases). The germline CDR1 and CDR2 sequences are MDHEN and SYDVKM. The CDR3 runs to 12 residues. Trimming cost V 8 bases and J 5 bases, with 10 bases left between them. CDR3 DNA: TGTGCCAGCGAACAGGGTTATCAGCCCCAGCATTTT. This translates into CASEQGYQPQHF.

This clone was seen a single time. V is TRBV28 and J is TRBJ2-7; the match to TRBD2 covers 7 bases. After removal of 6 bases from V and 0 bases from J, the junction contained 5 bases not matched to a gene. The CDR3 spans 14 residues. CDR1 and CDR2 (germline): MDHEN, SYDVKM. This CDR3 reads CASSPGGSSYEQYF. CDR3 nucleotide sequence: TGTGCCAGCAGCCCCGGGGGGAGCTCCTACGAGCAGTACTTC.

This clone showed up just once. The rearrangement uses TRBV28 and TRBJ2-7; 7 positions agree with TRBD1. CDR3 length equals 15 residues. Germline V gene data show CDR1 as MDHEN and CDR2 as SYDVKM. V was clipped by 6 bases and J by 2 bases; unmatched bases: 10. CDR3 sequence: CASSRQQGRPYEQYF. In DNA form, the CDR3 reads TGTGCCAGCAGCCGCCAACAGGGGAGACCCTACGAGCAGTACTTC.

This clone was counted a few times. For the CDR3, the DNA is TGTGCCAGCAGCCCGGACGACAGGGGGAAGCAGCCCCAGCATTTT. Translating it yields CASSPDDRGKQPQHF. The V call is TRBV6-5, the J call TRBJ1-5; 9 bases agree with TRBD1. CDR1 and CDR2 from the germline V gene are MNHEY and SVGAGI. J was trimmed by 7 bases and V by 6 bases; bases with no gene match: 10. The CDR3 covers 15 residues.

This clone was found once. This same CDR3 is encoded by further DNA sequences in the sample. The chain recombines TRBV5-1 with TRBJ1-3; tentative D call: TRBD1 (5 bases). V lost 0 bases to trimming and J lost 4 bases, with 8 bases between them. This CDR3 region has 14 residues. Germline V CDR1 and CDR2: SGHRS, YFSETQ. This CDR3 reads CASSLEGKGNTIYF. The CDR3 DNA reads as TGCGCCAGCAGCTTGGAGGGGAAAGGAAACACCATATATTTT.

The V and J genes are TRBV5-6 and TRBJ2-3; tentatively, D is TRBD2 (7 bases). The CDR3 is 13 amino acids. Germline V gene data show CDR1 as SGHDT and CDR2 as YYEEEE. Trimming left V 4 bases short and J 5 bases short, with 11 bases between. The CDR3 loop reads CASSPRGGDTQYF. The CDR3 DNA reads as TGTGCCAGCAGCCCTAGGGGGGGAGATACGCAGTATTTT.

The chain carries TRBV6-5 and TRBJ2-1, with D possibly being TRBD1 (6 bases). V lost 10 bases, J lost 0 bases, and 13 bases lay in between. CDR3 length: 14 residues. Germline CDR1 and CDR2: MNHEY and SVGAGI. The CDR3 nucleotides read TGTGCCACCACCAGGGGTAGCTCCTACAATGAGCAGTTCTTC. Its translation is CATTRGSSYNEQFF.

This chain links TRBV27 with TRBJ1-2; no clear D gene. Trimming removed 0 bases from V and 4 bases from J, with 21 bases in between. CDR1 is MNHEY, CDR2 SMNVEV, per germline (reference sequence). CDR3 size: 18 residues. DNA of the CDR3: TGTGCCAGCAGTTTATCGCTCGTGGGCACCTCCGGTTTCTATGGCTACACCTTC. It is translated as CASSLSLVGTSGFYGYTF.

The CDR3 region is CASSLSGTPYEQYF. The CDR3 DNA reads as TGTGCCAGCAGCTTATCAGGGACACCCTACGAGCAGTACTTC. The V gene is TRBV7-8, the J gene TRBJ2-7; D possibly corresponds to TRBD1 (6 bases). Germline values: CDR1 SGHVS, CDR2 FQNEAQ. There are 14 residues in the CDR3. V shed 2 bases and J shed 2 bases, with 10 bases lying between them.

This clone was detected only a few times. The chain employs TRBV27 and TRBJ1-2; D is ambiguous. The CDR3 extends over 14 amino acids. V was pared by 3 bases and J by 0 bases, with 8 bases between. Germline CDR1 is MNHEY and CDR2 is SMNVEV (reference sequence). The CDR3 coding sequence is TGTGCCAGCAGTTTCTCCGGGGCTAACTATGGCTACACCTTC. Its protein product is CASSFSGANYGYTF.

The V gene is TRBV19, the J gene TRBJ1-2, with 7 bases fitting TRBD1. V was pared by 3 bases and J by 4 bases, with 14 bases of the junction left unmatched. CDR3 length: 17 residues. Germline V gives CDR1 LNHDA, CDR2 SQIVND (reference sequence). The CDR3 DNA reads as TGTGCCAGTAGTATGGGGGACACACAGGGGACGGCCTATGGCTACACCTTC. Protein product: CASSMGDTQGTAYGYTF.

Regarding this clone: The junction departs from germline at one end; a sequencing error may be responsible. The V call is TRBV7-2, the J call TRBJ2-3; 12 nucleotides align to TRBD2. This CDR3 is 15 amino acids long. Germline-derived CDR1 and CDR2 are SGHTA and FQGNSA. CDR3 residues: CASSLAGGRTDTQYF. The DNA for the CDR3 is TGTGCCAGCAGCCTAGCGGGGGGGAGAACAGATACGCAGTATTTT. Complete variable domain (other parts from reference TRBV7-2 and TRBJ2-3): GAGVSQSPSNKVTEKGKDVELRCDPISGHTALYWYRQSLGQGLEFLIYFQGNSAPDKSGLPSDRFSAERTGGSVSTLTIQRTQQEDSAVYLCASSLAGGRTDTQYFGPGTRLTVL.